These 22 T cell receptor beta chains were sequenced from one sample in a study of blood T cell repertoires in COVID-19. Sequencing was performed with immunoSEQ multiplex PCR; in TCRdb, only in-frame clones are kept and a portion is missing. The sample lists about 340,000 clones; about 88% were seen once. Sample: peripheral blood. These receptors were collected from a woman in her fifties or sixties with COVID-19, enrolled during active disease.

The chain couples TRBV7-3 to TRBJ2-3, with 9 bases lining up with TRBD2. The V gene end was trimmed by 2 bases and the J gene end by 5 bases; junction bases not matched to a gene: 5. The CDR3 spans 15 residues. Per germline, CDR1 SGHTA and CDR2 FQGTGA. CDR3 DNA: TGTGCCAGCAGCTTAGCGGGGGGGTTTATAGATACGCAGTATTTT. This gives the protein CASSLAGGFIDTQYF.

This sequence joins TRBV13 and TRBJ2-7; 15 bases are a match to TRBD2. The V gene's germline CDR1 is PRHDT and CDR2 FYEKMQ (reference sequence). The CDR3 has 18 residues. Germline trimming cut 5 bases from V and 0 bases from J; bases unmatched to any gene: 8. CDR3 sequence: CASSQGLAGGLSSYEQYF. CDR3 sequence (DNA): TGTGCCAGCAGCCAGGGACTAGCGGGGGGTCTAAGCTCCTACGAGCAGTACTTC.

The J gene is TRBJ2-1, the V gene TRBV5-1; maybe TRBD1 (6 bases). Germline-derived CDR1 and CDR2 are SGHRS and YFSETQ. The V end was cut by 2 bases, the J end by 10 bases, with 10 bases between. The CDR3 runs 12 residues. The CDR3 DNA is TGCGCCAGCAGCTTCTACGGACAGGAGCAGTTCTTC. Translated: CASSFYGQEQFF.

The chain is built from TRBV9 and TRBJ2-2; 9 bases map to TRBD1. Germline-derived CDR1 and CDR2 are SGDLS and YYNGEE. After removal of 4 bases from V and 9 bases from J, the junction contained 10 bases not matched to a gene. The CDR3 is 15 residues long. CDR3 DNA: TGTGCCAGCAGCCCTCCACAGGGGGCAGTAAGGGAGCTGTTTTTT. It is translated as CASSPPQGAVRELFF. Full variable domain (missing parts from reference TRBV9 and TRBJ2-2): DSGVTQTPKHLITATGQRVTLRCSPRSGDLSVYWYQQSLDQGLQFLIQYYNGEERAKGNILERFSAQQFPDLHSELNLSSLELGDSALYFCASSPPQGAVRELFFGEGSRLTVL.

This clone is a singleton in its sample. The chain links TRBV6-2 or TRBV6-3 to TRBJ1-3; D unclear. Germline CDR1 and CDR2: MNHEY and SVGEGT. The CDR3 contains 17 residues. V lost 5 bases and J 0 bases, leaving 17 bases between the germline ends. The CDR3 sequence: CASSTAFGHLSGNTIYF. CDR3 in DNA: TGTGCCAGCAGTACAGCCTTCGGCCACCTCTCTGGAAACACCATATATTTT.

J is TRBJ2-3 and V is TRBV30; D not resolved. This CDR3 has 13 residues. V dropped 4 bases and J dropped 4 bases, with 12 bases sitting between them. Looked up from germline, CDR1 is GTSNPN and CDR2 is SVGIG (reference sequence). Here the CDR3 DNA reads TGTGCCTGGACGATCCTGGGCGCAGATACGCAGTATTTT. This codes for CAWTILGADTQYF.

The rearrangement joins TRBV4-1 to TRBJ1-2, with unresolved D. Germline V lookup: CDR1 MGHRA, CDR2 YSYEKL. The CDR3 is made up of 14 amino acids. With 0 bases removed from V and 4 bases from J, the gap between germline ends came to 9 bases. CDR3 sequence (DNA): TGCGCCAGCAGCCAAGATATGGCAACCTATGGCTACACCTTC. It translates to CASSQDMATYGYTF.

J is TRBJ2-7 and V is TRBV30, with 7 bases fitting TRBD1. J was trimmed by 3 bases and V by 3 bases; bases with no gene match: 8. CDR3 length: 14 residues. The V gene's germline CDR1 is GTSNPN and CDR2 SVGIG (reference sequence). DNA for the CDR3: TGTGCCTGGAGGACCCGGGACAGAGTCTACGAGCAGTACTTC. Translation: CAWRTRDRVYEQYF.

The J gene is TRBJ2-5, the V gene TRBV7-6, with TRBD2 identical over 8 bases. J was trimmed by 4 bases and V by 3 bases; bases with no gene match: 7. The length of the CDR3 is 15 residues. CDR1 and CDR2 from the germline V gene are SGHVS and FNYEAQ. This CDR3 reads CASSFGTGGPETQYF. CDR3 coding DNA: TGTGCCAGCAGCTTCGGGACGGGGGGGCCAGAGACCCAGTACTTC.

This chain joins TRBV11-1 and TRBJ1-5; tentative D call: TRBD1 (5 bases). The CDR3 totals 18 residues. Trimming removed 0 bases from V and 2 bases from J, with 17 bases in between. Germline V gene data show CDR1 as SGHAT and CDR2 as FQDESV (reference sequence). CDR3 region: CASSLALGEPNGNQPQHF. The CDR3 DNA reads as TGTGCCAGCAGCTTAGCGTTAGGGGAACCAAACGGCAATCAGCCCCAGCATTTT.

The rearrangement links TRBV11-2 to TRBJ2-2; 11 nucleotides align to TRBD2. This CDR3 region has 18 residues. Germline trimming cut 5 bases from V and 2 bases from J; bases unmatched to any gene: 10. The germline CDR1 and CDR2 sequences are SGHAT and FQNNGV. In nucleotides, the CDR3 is TGTGCCAGCAGCCAGAGGGTAGCGGGGGGGACAAACACCGGGGAGCTGTTTTTT. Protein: CASSQRVAGGTNTGELFF.

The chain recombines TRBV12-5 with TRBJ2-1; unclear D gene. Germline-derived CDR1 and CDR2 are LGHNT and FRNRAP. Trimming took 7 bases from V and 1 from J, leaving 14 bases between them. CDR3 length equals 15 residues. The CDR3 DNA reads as TGTGCTAGTGTTCCCCTCGAGTCGTCCTACAATGAGCAGTTCTTC. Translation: CASVPLESSYNEQFF.

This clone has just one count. CDR3 nucleotides: TGTGCTTCTCTCCTGGACAGGGGACCCTATAATTCACCCCTCCACTTT. Its protein is CASLLDRGPYNSPLHF. The V call is TRBV12-5, the J call TRBJ1-6, with TRBD1 matching over 9 bases. The CDR3 is made up of 16 amino acids. Unmatched junction bases numbered 10, after V lost 11 bases and J lost 2 bases. Germline V gene data show CDR1 as LGHNT and CDR2 as FRNRAP.

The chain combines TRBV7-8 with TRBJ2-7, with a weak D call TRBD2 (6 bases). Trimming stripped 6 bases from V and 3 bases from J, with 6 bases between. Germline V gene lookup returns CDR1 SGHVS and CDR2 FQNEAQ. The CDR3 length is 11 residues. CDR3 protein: CASRGGYEQYF. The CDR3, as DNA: TGTGCCAGCAGGGGGGGCTACGAGCAGTACTTC.

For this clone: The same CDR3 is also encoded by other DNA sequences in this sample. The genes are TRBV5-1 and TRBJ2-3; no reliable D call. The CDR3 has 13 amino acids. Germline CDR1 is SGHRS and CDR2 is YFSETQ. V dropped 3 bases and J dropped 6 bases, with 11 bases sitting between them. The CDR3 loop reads CASSSLPTDTQYF. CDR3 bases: TGCGCCAGCAGCTCCCTACCTACGGATACGCAGTATTTT.

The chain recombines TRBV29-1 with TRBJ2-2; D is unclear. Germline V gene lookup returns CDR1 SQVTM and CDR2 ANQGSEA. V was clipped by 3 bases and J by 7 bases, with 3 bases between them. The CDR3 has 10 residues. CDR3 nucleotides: TGCAGCGTTGACAGCGGGGAGCTGTTTTTT. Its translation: CSVDSGELFF.

CDR3 sequence (DNA): TGTGCCAGCAGTTTACAGGGGGCGTTCAAAACTTCACCCCTCCACTTT. Translation gives CASSLQGAFKTSPLHF. The chain is built from TRBV6-5 and TRBJ1-6; 9 nucleotides agree with TRBD1. Per the germline V gene, CDR1 is MNHEY and CDR2 is SVGAGI. The CDR3 runs to 16 residues. V was pared by 4 bases and J by 9 bases, with 10 bases of the junction left unmatched.

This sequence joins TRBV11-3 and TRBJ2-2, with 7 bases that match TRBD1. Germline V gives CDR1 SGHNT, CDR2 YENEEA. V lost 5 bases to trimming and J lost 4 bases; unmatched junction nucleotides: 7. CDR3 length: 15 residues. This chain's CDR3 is CASSIGRGRTGELFF. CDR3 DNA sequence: TGTGCCAGCAGCATCGGAAGGGGGCGCACCGGGGAGCTGTTTTTT.

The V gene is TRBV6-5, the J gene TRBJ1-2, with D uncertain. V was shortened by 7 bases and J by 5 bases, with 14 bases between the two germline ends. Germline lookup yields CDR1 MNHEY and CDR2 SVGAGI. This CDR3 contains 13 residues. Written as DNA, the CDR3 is TGTGCCAGCATCCCGCGGGGAGGATATGGCTACACCTTC. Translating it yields CASIPRGGYGYTF.

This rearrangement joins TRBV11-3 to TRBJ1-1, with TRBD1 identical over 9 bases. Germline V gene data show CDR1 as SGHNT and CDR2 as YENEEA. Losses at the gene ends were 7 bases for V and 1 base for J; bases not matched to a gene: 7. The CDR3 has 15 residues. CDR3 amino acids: CASTSPDRGNTEAFF. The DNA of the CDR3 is TGTGCCAGCACCTCCCCGGACAGGGGGAACACTGAAGCTTTCTTT.

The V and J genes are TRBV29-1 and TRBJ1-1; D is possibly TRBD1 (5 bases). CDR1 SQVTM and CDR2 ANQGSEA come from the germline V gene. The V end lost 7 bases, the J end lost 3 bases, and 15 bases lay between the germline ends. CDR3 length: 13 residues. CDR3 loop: CSGGSPRDTEAFF. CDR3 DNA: TGCAGCGGGGGCTCTCCGAGGGACACTGAAGCTTTCTTT.

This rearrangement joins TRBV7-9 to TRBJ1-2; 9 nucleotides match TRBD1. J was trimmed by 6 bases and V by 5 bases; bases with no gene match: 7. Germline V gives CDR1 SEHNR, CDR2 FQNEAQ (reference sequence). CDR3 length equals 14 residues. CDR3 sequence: CASSRGTGMDGYTF. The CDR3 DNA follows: TGTGCCAGCAGCAGGGGGACAGGGATGGATGGCTACACCTTC.